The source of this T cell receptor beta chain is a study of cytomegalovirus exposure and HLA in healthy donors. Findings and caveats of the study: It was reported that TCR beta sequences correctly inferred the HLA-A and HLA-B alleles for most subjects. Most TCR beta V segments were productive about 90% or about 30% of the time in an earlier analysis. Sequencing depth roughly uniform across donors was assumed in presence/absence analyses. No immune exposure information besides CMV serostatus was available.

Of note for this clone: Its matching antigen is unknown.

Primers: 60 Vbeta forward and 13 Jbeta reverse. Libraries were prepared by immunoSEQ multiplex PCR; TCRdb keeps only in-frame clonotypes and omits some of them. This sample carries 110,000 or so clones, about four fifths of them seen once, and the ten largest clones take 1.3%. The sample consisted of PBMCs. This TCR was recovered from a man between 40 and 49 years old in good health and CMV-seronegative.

CDR3 residues: CASSPSSPGQLNTEAFF. In DNA form, the CDR3 reads TGTGCCAGCAGCCCCTCATCGCCGGGACAGCTGAACACTGAAGCTTTCTTT. The chain couples TRBV7-8 to TRBJ1-1; 7 nucleotides align to TRBD1. CDR1 and CDR2 (germline): SGHVS, FQNEAQ. The CDR3 covers 17 residues. V dropped 5 bases and J dropped 0; count of bases not matched to a gene: 12.